This paragraph covers one TCR beta chain sequence. Compared with germline, one end of the junction differs, possibly owing to a read error. CDR3 length equals 16 residues. Germline CDR1 and CDR2: SGHRS and YFSETQ. The sample originates from a study of shared clonotypes between healthy human individuals. Free of recent acute infections or vaccinations, the donors were healthy HIV-negative adults. The study drew all its donors from Caucasian adults living in Nashville, Tennessee. The assay was immunoSEQ multiplex PCR, and TCRdb's table has in-frame clones only and misses some. The sample has 450,000 to 600,000 clones, roughly 78% seen once.

The chain is built from TRBV5-1 and TRBJ2-7; a weak D match, TRBD1 (6 bases). This receptor was identified in a woman between 40 and 55 years old in good health. Some clones in this sample may be carry-over from other donors' samples. The specimen was PBMCs. Written as DNA, the CDR3 is TGCGCCAGCAGCTTGGAGGCGGACAGCATGACCTACGGGCAGTACTTC. Amino acid sequence: CASSLEADSMTYGQYF.